The source of this T cell receptor (beta chain) is a study of blood T cells in healthy people across ages. Study-level points and caveats: Among long-lived donors, naive CD4+ cells were more numerous and diversity higher than in aged donors. Because sorting was not performed, PBMCs prevented conclusive naive versus antigen-experienced comparison.

Together with a sample-barcoded 5' primer, a J-beta primer mix was included in a second PCR lasting roughly 7 to 11 cycles. One entry per CDR3 protein, called by TCRdb with MiXCR from the 5' RACE reads. The table includes 800,000 to 900,000 distinct CDR3 sequences, around 62% detected once. With respect to this clonotype: What it binds is unknown.

The CDR3 is 14 amino acids. Deletions cut 6 bases from V and 8 bases from J, with 19 bases between. The sample was blood. This receptor was identified in a man aged 25 to 40 in good health. The chain employs TRBV12-3 or TRBV12-4 and TRBJ1-1, with a tentative D call TRBD1 (5 bases). CDR3 nucleotide sequence: TGTGCCAGCAGCCCCTCGACTGGGACGGGGGAAGCTTTCTTT. It codes for CASSPSTGTGEAFF.